The 24 T cell receptor beta chains below were found in one sample sequenced in a study of glioma-infiltrating T cells after dendritic cell vaccination. The time point denotes: after dendritic cell vaccination, including at tumor progression/relapse. The data were produced by immunoSEQ multiplex PCR, yet TCRdb's version contains in-frame clones alone and is incomplete. The sample consists of 100,000 to 120,000 clones, around 90% of them appearing once. Material: blood, obtained after dendritic cell vaccination. The receptors were sampled from a human donor with glioblastoma.

V usage is TRBV2 and J usage is TRBJ2-7; D gene unclear. The CDR3 loop spans 13 amino acids. The V end was cut by 7 bases, the J end by 4 bases, with 14 bases between. Germline loops: CDR1 SNHLY, CDR2 FYNNEI. The CDR3, as DNA: TGTGCCAGCAAAACCTCGCTACCATACGAGCAGTACTTC. The encoded protein is CASKTSLPYEQYF.

This clone was found once. The rearrangement links TRBV5-1 to TRBJ1-1, with D unresolved. Trimming shortened V by 4 bases and J by 3 bases, and 10 bases separated the two germline ends. Germline V gives CDR1 SGHRS, CDR2 YFSETQ. The CDR3 length is 13 residues. The DNA of the CDR3 is TGCGCCAGCAGCCCTGAGAGTGACACTGAAGCTTTCTTT. Its protein product is CASSPESDTEAFF.

The chain couples TRBV5-5 to TRBJ2-2; the match to TRBD2 covers 7 bases. Looked up from germline, CDR1 is SGHKS and CDR2 is YYEKEE (reference sequence). The CDR3 is 15 residues long. V shed 0 bases and J 3 bases; nucleotides not matched to a gene: 2. CDR3 sequence reads: CASSLVLADTGELFF. The CDR3 bases are TGTGCCAGCAGCTTGGTTCTAGCGGACACCGGGGAGCTGTTTTTT.

The chain joins TRBV7-6 to TRBJ1-4; D is undetermined. CDR3 length equals 14 residues. The V and J ends lost 5 bases and 7 bases respectively, with 14 bases between them. Per germline, CDR1 SGHVS and CDR2 FNYEAQ. The CDR3 sequence: CASSPQVEVEKLFF. The CDR3 DNA sequence: TGTGCCAGCAGCCCTCAGGTGGAGGTTGAAAAACTGTTTTTT.

The chain employs TRBV29-1 and TRBJ2-1, with 11 bases matching TRBD2. The CDR3 length is 14 residues. The germline V gene has CDR1 SQVTM and CDR2 ANQGSEA. The V segment lost 8 bases and the J segment 5 bases; nucleotides outside the gene matches: 8. CDR3 protein: CSTSGTSGNNEQFF. CDR3 DNA sequence: TGCAGCACTTCCGGGACTAGCGGAAACAATGAGCAGTTCTTC.

This chain joins TRBV11-3 and TRBJ2-1, with TRBD1 as a possible D gene (5 bases). V was pared by 5 bases and J by 10 bases, with 15 bases between. The CDR3 extends over 13 amino acids. Germline V gene data show CDR1 as SGHNT and CDR2 as YENEEA. The CDR3 bases are TGTGCCAGCAGCCCAAGGGTATCAGGGGAGCAGTTCTTC. Protein product: CASSPRVSGEQFF.

The chain carries TRBV2 and TRBJ1-3, with D possibly being TRBD1 (5 bases). The CDR3 covers 18 residues. CDR1 is SNHLY, CDR2 FYNNEI, per germline. V dropped 0 bases and J dropped 3 bases, with 18 bases sitting between them. The DNA for the CDR3 is TGTGCCAGCAGTGAAGCGCTAGGGGTCAGCCTTGGTGGAAACACCATATATTTT. Residues: CASSEALGVSLGGNTIYF.

This rearrangement joins TRBV30 to TRBJ2-7, with 8 nucleotides matching TRBD2. V was pared by 5 bases and J by 3 bases, with 9 bases of the junction left unmatched. Looked up from germline, CDR1 is GTSNPN and CDR2 is SVGIG (reference sequence). CDR3 length: 14 amino acids. The CDR3 sequence: CAWGGRGVRYEQYF. The DNA for the CDR3 is TGTGCCTGGGGGGGGCGGGGGGTCCGCTACGAGCAGTACTTC.

V gene TRBV4-2 combines with J gene TRBJ2-2, with 11 positions matching TRBD2. The V gene's germline CDR1 is LGHNA and CDR2 YNFKEQ. The CDR3 length is 19 residues. J gave up 7 bases and V 0 bases, and 13 bases lay outside the gene matches. CDR3 DNA sequence: TGTGCCAGCAGCCAAGAGCAGCAACTAGCGGGAGCCCGGGGCGGGGAGCTGTTTTTT. Translating gives CASSQEQQLAGARGGELFF.

V is TRBV6-1 and J is TRBJ2-2; D remains ambiguous. The length of the CDR3 is 13 residues. Germline V lookup: CDR1 MNHNS, CDR2 SASEGT. Deletions cut 3 bases from V and 2 bases from J, with 4 bases between. The CDR3 spells CASSDLNTGELFF. In DNA form, the CDR3 reads TGTGCCAGCAGTGACCTTAACACCGGGGAGCTGTTTTTT.

The chain recombines TRBV5-4 with TRBJ1-6; no definite D call. V was shortened by 2 bases and J by 8 bases, with 11 bases between the two germline ends. The CDR3 covers 14 residues. Germline CDR1 and CDR2: SGHNT and YYREEE (reference sequence). The chain's CDR3 is CASSFAPGDSPLHF. CDR3 sequence (DNA): TGTGCCAGCAGCTTCGCCCCCGGGGATTCACCCCTCCACTTT.

The V and J genes are TRBV18 and TRBJ2-2; 7 bases align to TRBD2. The CDR3 covers 16 residues. V gave up 2 bases and J gave up 5 bases; unmatched junction bases: 8. The germline V gene has CDR1 KGHSH and CDR2 LQKENI. The CDR3 DNA follows: TGTGCCAGCTCACCAGGCGGGAGTCGGTCGACCGGGGAGCTGTTTTTT. It is translated as CASSPGGSRSTGELFF.

The chain uses TRBV2 and TRBJ1-1; D is perhaps TRBD1 (6 bases). This CDR3 contains 11 residues. Trimming left V 8 bases short and J 5 bases short, with 9 bases between. Germline CDR1 SNHLY, CDR2 FYNNEI. The CDR3 loop is CASVQGTEAFF. CDR3 nucleotide sequence: TGTGCCAGCGTCCAGGGGACTGAAGCTTTCTTT.

The V and J genes are TRBV6-5 and TRBJ2-4, with TRBD2 identical over 7 bases. This CDR3 is 14 amino acids long. V was clipped by 5 bases and J by 6 bases; unmatched bases: 7. Germline loops: CDR1 MNHEY, CDR2 SVGAGI. In nucleotides, the CDR3 is TGTGCCAGCAGTCGCGAAGCGGGAAGAAACATTCAGTACTTC. Translated: CASSREAGRNIQYF.

The chain employs TRBV5-6 and TRBJ2-7; D ambiguous. This CDR3 spans 13 amino acids. Germline values: CDR1 SGHDT, CDR2 YYEEEE. Trimming removed 1 base at V and 0 bases at J, with 5 bases between. The CDR3, as DNA: TGTGCCAGCAGCTTGAGAGTCTCCTACGAGCAGTACTTC. Translated: CASSLRVSYEQYF.

This rearrangement joins TRBV11-3 to TRBJ1-1; a weak D match, TRBD1 (6 bases). The V end was cut by 0 bases, the J end by 9 bases, with 8 bases between. Germline values: CDR1 SGHNT, CDR2 YENEEA. The CDR3 covers 12 residues. CDR3 sequence (DNA): TGTGCCAGCAGCTTAGATGGACAGAAAGCTTTCTTT. Translating gives CASSLDGQKAFF.

The chain couples TRBV5-1 to TRBJ1-1, with TRBD1 matching 8 bases. V trimming: 4 bases; J trimming: 1 base; junction bases outside the gene matches: 3. Germline V gives CDR1 SGHRS, CDR2 YFSETQ. The CDR3 runs 14 residues. In DNA, the CDR3 is TGCGCCAGCAGCCCAGGGGGCCCGAACACTGAAGCTTTCTTT. Amino acid sequence: CASSPGGPNTEAFF.

CDR3 amino acids: CSVEWDAGRGGGYTF. The CDR3, as DNA: TGCAGCGTTGAGTGGGATGCGGGGCGAGGAGGTGGCTACACCTTC. The chain joins TRBV29-1 to TRBJ1-2, with D perhaps TRBD1 (5 bases). Trimming cost V 3 bases and J 7 bases, with 21 bases left between them. Germline assignment: CDR1 SQVTM and CDR2 ANQGSEA. There are 15 residues in the CDR3.

V gene TRBV4-1 combines with J gene TRBJ1-5; D is undetermined. This CDR3 has 16 amino acids. Trimming took 2 bases from V and 6 from J, leaving 17 bases between them. Germline CDR1 and CDR2: MGHRA and YSYEKL. CDR3 residues: CASSQPERVRGQPQHF. The CDR3 DNA reads TGCGCCAGCAGCCAACCCGAGCGGGTTCGCGGTCAGCCCCAGCATTTT.

J is TRBJ2-1 and V is TRBV10-3; 7 nucleotides agree with TRBD2. CDR1 is ENHRY and CDR2 is SYGVKD in the germline V gene. The CDR3 has 17 amino acids. J was trimmed by 0 bases and V by 0 bases; bases with no gene match: 5. The CDR3 bases are TGTGCCATCAGTGAGTCTGCTAGCGGCCCCTCCTACAATGAGCAGTTCTTC. It specifies CAISESASGPSYNEQFF.

A word on this clone: The same CDR3 can be traced to other DNA sequences in this sample. This chain links TRBV5-1 with TRBJ2-3; 12 bases match TRBD1. The CDR3 sequence is 14 residues long. V dropped 4 bases and J dropped 6; count of bases not matched to a gene: 3. Germline V gene sequence: CDR1 SGHRS, CDR2 YFSETQ. The CDR3 region is CASSLGQGADTQYF. The DNA of the CDR3 is TGCGCCAGCAGCCTGGGACAGGGGGCCGATACGCAGTATTTT. The complete variable domain, with remaining parts taken from reference TRBV5-1 and TRBJ2-3, reads KAGVTQTPRYLIKTRGQQVTLSCSPISGHRSVSWYQQTPGQGLQFLFEYFSETQRNKGNFPGRFSGRQFSNSRSEMNVSTLELGDSALYLCASSLGQGADTQYFGPGTRLTVL.

This chain connects TRBV19 to TRBJ1-5; the D is unclear. This CDR3 has 14 residues. CDR1 LNHDA and CDR2 SQIVND come from the germline V gene (reference sequence). V dropped 0 bases and J dropped 3 bases, with 6 bases sitting between them. DNA for the CDR3: TGTGCCAGTAGTATAGACAGTAACAATCAGCCCCAGCATTTT. Amino acid sequence: CASSIDSNNQPQHF.

On this clone itself: Other nucleotide sequences in the sample specify the same CDR3. The chain couples TRBV19 to TRBJ1-5, with no clear D. Germline CDR1 LNHDA, CDR2 SQIVND (reference sequence). The CDR3 sequence is 14 residues long. Trimming removed 3 bases at V and 4 bases at J, with 10 bases between. The CDR3 sequence: CASSMLGSNQPQHF. In nucleotides, the CDR3 is TGTGCCAGTAGTATGTTAGGGAGTAATCAGCCCCAGCATTTT.

The chain combines TRBV2 with TRBJ2-7, with D possibly being TRBD1 (6 bases). V dropped 6 bases and J dropped 0 bases, with 15 bases sitting between them. Looked up from germline, CDR1 is SNHLY and CDR2 is FYNNEI. CDR3 size: 15 residues. The CDR3 here is CASSSASDSSYEQYF. CDR3 DNA sequence: TGTGCCAGCAGCTCCGCGTCGGACAGCTCCTACGAGCAGTACTTC.